Sequencing of this T cell receptor (beta chain) was carried out in a study of CD8 T cells in ankylosing spondylitis. Points from the study as a whole: Peripheral blood samples showed relatively rare disease-linked clones, and these clones were CD8+. Earlier literature documents some of the motif variants in reactive arthritis synovial fluid and blood. It was reported that disease-linked clones were significantly enriched in matched ankylosing spondylitis synovial fluid. A TCR beta motif of seven or eight highly homologous variants appeared characteristic of ankylosing spondylitis blood.

Trimming at V came to 5 bases and at J to 5 bases, leaving 14 bases not matched to a gene. The CDR3 is made up of 17 amino acids. The V gene's germline CDR1 is SGHVS and CDR2 FNYEAQ. This clonotype showed up just a few times. The antigen remains undetermined. Libraries of TCR beta came from quantitative 5'-RACE with molecular barcodes. TCRdb passed the 5' RACE reads through MiXCR, listing each CDR3 protein once. This sample carries a few hundred thousand distinct CDR3 sequences, roughly 13% of them seen once, and the ten largest clones take 6.8%. The sequence derives from a male donor with ankylosing spondylitis. This chain links TRBV7-6 with TRBJ1-1; 10 bases are a match to TRBD1. The sequenced sample consisted of blood, either unsorted or a sorted T cell fraction (not recorded which). CDR3 loop: CASSPQILDRGGTEAFF. CDR3 DNA: TGTGCCAGCAGCCCGCAAATATTGGACAGGGGGGGGACTGAAGCTTTCTTT.